The clone carrying this TCR beta chain was seen a handful of times. It was with 60 Vbeta and 13 Jbeta primers that the PCR ran. Profiling relied on immunoSEQ multiplex PCR, and the TCRdb table lists in-frame clones only, not all of them. The profile covers 100,000 to 150,000 clones, with approximately 10% appearing a single time and 5.5% to 8% taken by the ten largest. This sample was included in a study of cytomegalovirus exposure and HLA in healthy donors. The CDR3 spans 13 residues. The V gene end was trimmed by 3 bases and the J gene end by 5 bases; junction bases not matched to a gene: 3. Germline loops: CDR1 MNHNS, CDR2 SASEGT.

The sequence derives from a woman aged 40 to 50 in good health and CMV-seropositive. This chain connects TRBV6-1 to TRBJ1-1; 7 positions agree with TRBD1. Sequenced sample: PBMCs. Here the CDR3 reads CASSETGWTEAFF. CDR3 nucleotides: TGTGCCAGCAGTGAGACAGGGTGGACTGAAGCTTTCTTT.